Listed here are 16 T cell receptor beta chains from one sample, sequenced in a study of cytomegalovirus exposure and HLA in healthy donors. A multiplex PCR was run with 60 Vbeta primers and 13 Jbeta primers. Sequencing was performed with immunoSEQ multiplex PCR; in TCRdb, only in-frame clones are kept and a portion is missing. The repertoire consists of 150,000 to 200,000 clones, with 76% occurring once and the leading ten covering about 3%. The sequencing sample was made of PBMCs. These receptors were collected from a male donor in good health and CMV-seronegative.

The chain employs TRBV2 and TRBJ2-6; D may be TRBD1 (6 bases). Germline CDR1 is SNHLY and CDR2 is FYNNEI. The CDR3 extends over 15 amino acids. The V end was cut by 2 bases, the J end by 3 bases, with 8 bases between. Written as DNA, the CDR3 is TGTGCCAGCAGTGAATGGGGGCGTGGGGCCAACGTCCTGACTTTC. The encoded protein is CASSEWGRGANVLTF.

The rearrangement links TRBV6-6 to TRBJ1-1; D may be TRBD1 (6 bases). Trimming took 2 bases from V and 1 from J, leaving 14 bases between them. Looked up from germline, CDR1 is MNHNY and CDR2 is SVGAGI (reference sequence). The CDR3 length is 16 residues. CDR3 amino acids: CASSYLVTGTNTEAFF. The CDR3, as DNA: TGTGCCAGCAGTTACCTAGTAACAGGGACGAACACTGAAGCTTTCTTT.

This chain joins TRBV28 and TRBJ1-4; D is uncertain. Germline loops: CDR1 MDHEN, CDR2 SYDVKM. This CDR3 has 14 amino acids. The germline V and J ends were trimmed by 7 bases and 4 bases, with 13 bases remaining between them. The DNA for the CDR3 is TGTGCCAGCACCGTCCACCAGAATAATGAAAAACTGTTTTTT. This codes for CASTVHQNNEKLFF.

The CDR3 bases are TGTGCCATCAGTGAGGGAAAGGGACTAGCGGGTTACAATGAGCAGTTCTTC. Translating it yields CAISEGKGLAGYNEQFF. The J gene is TRBJ2-1, the V gene TRBV10-3, with TRBD2 matching 12 bases. Germline CDR1 and CDR2: ENHRY and SYGVKD. J lost 4 bases, V lost 2 bases, and 6 bases had no gene match. This CDR3 is built from 17 residues.

CDR3 nucleotides: TGCGCCAGCAGCCTGACTAGCGGGAGCTCCTACGAGCAGTACTTC. It codes for CASSLTSGSSYEQYF. The gene calls are TRBV4-1 and TRBJ2-7, with 12 bases identical to TRBD2. J lost 0 bases, V lost 4 bases, and 1 base had no gene match. Germline values: CDR1 MGHRA, CDR2 YSYEKL. The CDR3 consists of 15 residues.

The CDR3 loop reads CASSAHPLAGGFRNEQFF. CDR3 DNA sequence: TGTGCCAGCAGTGCTCATCCCCTAGCGGGGGGGTTTCGTAATGAGCAGTTCTTC. V usage is TRBV6-1 and J usage is TRBJ2-1, with TRBD2 matching over 12 bases. CDR1 and CDR2 from the germline V gene are MNHNS and SASEGT. This CDR3 is built from 18 residues. V was pared by 4 bases and J by 7 bases, with 14 bases of the junction left unmatched.

V and J are TRBV5-6 and TRBJ2-1, with a tentative D call TRBD2 (5 bases). The CDR3 length is 14 residues. CDR1 SGHDT and CDR2 YYEEEE come from the germline V gene. V was cut by 3 bases and J by 2 bases, with 9 bases left in between. This CDR3 reads CASSYPGTYNEQFF. As DNA, the CDR3 is TGTGCCAGCAGCTACCCCGGGACCTACAATGAGCAGTTCTTC.

V is TRBV21-1 and J is TRBJ2-5; the listed D gene, TRBD2, was not tested against the DNA. TRBV21-1 counts as a pseudogene. The CDR3 spans 16 residues. The CDR3 DNA reads as TGTGCCAGCAGCGCTAGACTCCTACTGTACCAAGAGACCCAGTACTTC. Translating gives CASSARLLLYQETQYF.

The chain recombines TRBV5-1 with TRBJ2-1; a possible D gene is TRBD2 (6 bases). Germline values: CDR1 SGHRS, CDR2 YFSETQ. V dropped 0 bases and J dropped 4 bases, with 8 bases sitting between them. CDR3 size: 14 residues. The CDR3 coding sequence is TGCGCCAGCAGCTTGGGACTAGGTTACAATGAGCAGTTCTTC. Translated, it gives CASSLGLGYNEQFF. Looking up the rest from reference TRBV5-1 and TRBJ2-1 gives the full variable domain: KAGVTQTPRYLIKTRGQQVTLSCSPISGHRSVSWYQQTPGQGLQFLFEYFSETQRNKGNFPGRFSGRQFSNSRSEMNVSTLELGDSALYLCASSLGLGYNEQFFGPGTRLTVL.

The chain uses TRBV30 and TRBJ2-1; D gene uncertain. CDR1 GTSNPN and CDR2 SVGIG come from the germline V gene (reference sequence). This CDR3 spans 9 amino acids. Trimming shortened V by 5 bases and J by 9 bases, and 5 bases separated the two germline ends. DNA of the CDR3: TGTGCCTGGGGGCGTGAGCAGTTCTTC. Translating it yields CAWGREQFF.

The genes are TRBV27 and TRBJ1-1, with 9 bases identical to TRBD1. V lost 5 bases to trimming and J lost 5 bases; unmatched junction nucleotides: 6. Germline loops: CDR1 MNHEY, CDR2 SMNVEV (reference sequence). The length of the CDR3 is 14 residues. The CDR3 spells CASSPWTGATEAFF. In nucleotides, the CDR3 is TGTGCCAGCAGTCCTTGGACAGGGGCTACTGAAGCTTTCTTT.

This chain links TRBV2 with TRBJ1-4; D ambiguous. Trimming cost V 7 bases and J 8 bases, with 5 bases left between them. The CDR3 has 10 residues. The germline V gene encodes CDR1 SNHLY and CDR2 FYNNEI. The DNA for the CDR3 is TGTGCCAGCATCAGGGAAAAACTGTTTTTT. This gives the protein CASIREKLFF.

The rearrangement uses TRBV21-1 and TRBJ1-1. TRBV21-1 is an annotated pseudogene. The CDR3 is made up of 14 amino acids. The CDR3 DNA reads as TGTGCCAGCAGCAAAAGGGGAGGGAACACTGAAGCTTTCTTT. This translates into CASSKRGGNTEAFF.

The gene calls are TRBV4-1 and TRBJ1-2, with TRBD1 matching over 9 bases. Germline CDR1 is MGHRA and CDR2 is YSYEKL. Losses at the gene ends were 4 bases for V and 4 bases for J; bases not matched to a gene: 13. The length of the CDR3 is 17 residues. The CDR3 DNA sequence: TGCGCCAGCAGCCCCACCGGGACAGGGATTGTTGGCTATGGCTACACCTTC. This encodes CASSPTGTGIVGYGYTF.

The rearrangement uses TRBV7-2 and TRBJ1-5, with D uncertain. The CDR3 is made up of 12 amino acids. Germline values: CDR1 SGHTA, CDR2 FQGNSA. V was cut by 3 bases and J by 9 bases, with 9 bases left in between. The CDR3 nucleotides are TGTGCCAGCAGCTTGGGCTTGGGGCCCCAGCATTTT. This encodes CASSLGLGPQHF.

This chain joins TRBV29-1 and TRBJ2-7, with D perhaps matching TRBD1 (5 bases). Germline V gene lookup returns CDR1 SQVTM and CDR2 ANQGSEA. V was trimmed by 6 bases and J by 3 bases, leaving 15 bases between them. The CDR3 runs 13 residues. The chain's CDR3 is CSVGYDRYYEQYF. CDR3 sequence (DNA): TGCAGCGTGGGGTATGACAGATACTACGAGCAGTACTTC.